This TCR beta chain derives from a study of graft-versus-host responses after intestinal transplantation. Overall study: Grafts that recipients had were multivisceral, liver-intestinal, or isolated intestinal transplants. Anti-thymocyte globulin served as induction for all recipients, who then took tacrolimus and steroids for approximately three years. Study-wide findings and caveats: Recipient-marrow GvH clones were detected, some having first appeared in ileum or blood. The presence of high graft-versus-host to host-versus-graft clonal ratios in allografts characterized patients with graft-donor T cell macrochimerism.

The CDR3 is made up of 15 amino acids. V lost 4 bases and J lost 5; bases outside the gene matches: 5. Germline CDR1 reads LGHNA; CDR2 reads YSLEER. Turning to this clone: Its specificity is unknown.

TCRdb's copy holds only in-frame clones and misses some; the assay was immunoSEQ multiplex PCR. The sample comprises about 36,000 clones, roughly 94% of which are singletons, and over 0.2% rests with the top ten. This TCR came from a human donor who was the organ donor for an intestinal transplant. The source material was unstimulated CD4+ T cells sorted from spleen or lymph node cells, sampled before transplant. The chain couples TRBV4-3 to TRBJ1-4, with 9 bases that match TRBD1. CDR3 nucleotide sequence: TGCGCCAGCAGCCCTACCGGGACAGGGAATGAAAAACTGTTTTTT. Its protein is CASSPTGTGNEKLFF.